Each of the 22 T cell receptor beta chains below was sequenced from the same sample in a study of blood T cell repertoires in COVID-19. Sequencing was performed with immunoSEQ multiplex PCR; in TCRdb, only in-frame clones are kept and a portion is missing. Of fewer than 350,000 clones listed, 81% were seen once; the top ten hold 2.5% to 3%. The sequenced material came from peripheral blood. The receptors come from a woman aged 55 to 70 with active or convalescent COVID-19.

The rearrangement links TRBV18 to TRBJ2-7; TRBD1 is a possible D gene (6 bases). Germline values: CDR1 KGHSH, CDR2 LQKENI. V was trimmed by 0 bases and J by 7 bases, leaving 13 bases between them. The CDR3 extends over 14 amino acids. The CDR3 DNA is TGTGCCAGCTCACCACCCTCGGGACAAGAAGAGCAGTACTTC. Encoded protein: CASSPPSGQEEQYF.

This chain uses TRBV7-7 with TRBJ2-2; the match to TRBD1 covers 11 bases. The V segment lost 4 bases and the J segment 7 bases; nucleotides outside the gene matches: 8. This CDR3 spans 16 amino acids. Germline V gene lookup returns CDR1 SSHAT and CDR2 FNYEAQ (reference sequence). The CDR3 is CASSSGQGADSGELFF. CDR3 nucleotides: TGTGCCAGCAGCTCCGGACAGGGGGCAGACAGCGGGGAGCTGTTTTTT.

This sequence joins TRBV24-1 and TRBJ2-2; 9 nucleotides line up with TRBD1. The V segment lost 4 bases and the J segment 7 bases; nucleotides outside the gene matches: 12. Germline CDR1 KGHDR, CDR2 SFDVKD. The CDR3 is 17 amino acids. CDR3 DNA: TGTGCCACCAGTGACTGGGGACAGGGAGCCCGGGACGGGGAGCTGTTTTTT. Protein: CATSDWGQGARDGELFF.

The rearrangement links TRBV18 to TRBJ1-1; 8 nucleotides line up with TRBD1. This CDR3 has 13 amino acids. Germline CDR1 and CDR2: KGHSH and LQKENI. V trimming: 6 bases; J trimming: 7 bases; junction bases outside the gene matches: 7. The CDR3 DNA reads TGTGCCAGCTCGGGCAGGGGGCGCGGTGAAGCTTTCTTT. Protein sequence: CASSGRGRGEAFF.

The chain uses TRBV7-2 and TRBJ2-2, with D uncertain. The V end lost 1 base, the J end lost 4 bases, and 10 bases lay between the germline ends. Per germline, CDR1 SGHTA and CDR2 FQGNSA. CDR3 length: 15 residues. The CDR3 loop reads CASSLVAPSTGELFF. DNA of the CDR3: TGTGCCAGCAGCTTAGTGGCCCCCAGCACCGGGGAGCTGTTTTTT. Using reference TRBV7-2 and TRBJ2-2 for the parts outside the CDR3, the full variable domain is GAGVSQSPSNKVTEKGKDVELRCDPISGHTALYWYRQSLGQGLEFLIYFQGNSAPDKSGLPSDRFSAERTGGSVSTLTIQRTQQEDSAVYLCASSLVAPSTGELFFGEGSRLTVL.

The chain joins TRBV4-3 to TRBJ2-7, with 11 positions matching TRBD2. The CDR3 loop spans 16 amino acids. CDR1 LGHNA and CDR2 YSLEER come from the germline V gene. J was trimmed by 0 bases and V by 3 bases; bases with no gene match: 4. The CDR3 bases are TGCGCCAGCAGCCACAGGACTAGCGGGTTCTCCTACGAGCAGTACTTC. Protein product: CASSHRTSGFSYEQYF.

The sample holds a few counts of this clone. This chain joins TRBV5-1 and TRBJ1-6; TRBD1 matches at 9 bases. Germline V gene sequence: CDR1 SGHRS, CDR2 YFSETQ. The CDR3 is 14 amino acids. Trimming cost V 5 bases and J 9 bases; bases outside gene matches: 6. Here the CDR3 DNA reads TGCGCCAGCAGACTGTGGGACAGGGCTTCACCCCTCCACTTT. Amino acids: CASRLWDRASPLHF.

The chain joins TRBV11-3 to TRBJ2-3; 8 bases map to TRBD2. The CDR3 totals 16 residues. The V and J ends lost 5 bases and 3 bases, in that order; junction bases with no gene match: 10. Germline CDR1 and CDR2: SGHNT and YENEEA. The CDR3 nucleotides are TGTGCCAGCAGCCCCAACGGGGGGGCCAAGACAGATACGCAGTATTTT. Residues: CASSPNGGAKTDTQYF.

This clone has a single count. The rearrangement links TRBV9 to TRBJ1-1; D perhaps matches TRBD1 (5 bases). Trimming removed 3 bases at V and 5 bases at J, with 14 bases between. The length of the CDR3 is 14 residues. Per the germline V gene, CDR1 is SGDLS and CDR2 is YYNGEE. The CDR3 region is CASSATPGVTEAFF. The CDR3 region has the DNA TGTGCCAGCAGCGCGACTCCGGGGGTGACTGAAGCTTTCTTT.

The chain uses TRBV7-9 and TRBJ1-4; 7 bases are shared with TRBD1. CDR3 size: 16 residues. J was trimmed by 7 bases and V by 1 base; bases with no gene match: 9. Germline-derived CDR1 and CDR2 are SEHNR and FQNEAQ (reference sequence). The chain's CDR3 is CASSLVDRDSTEKLFF. The CDR3 DNA is TGTGCCAGCAGCTTAGTAGATAGGGACAGCACTGAAAAACTGTTTTTT.

This clone was counted only a few times. The genes are TRBV3-1 (or the pseudogene TRBV3-2) and TRBJ2-5; D ambiguous. V was trimmed by 3 bases and J by 4 bases, leaving 6 bases between them. The CDR3 extends over 12 amino acids. Looked up from germline, CDR1 is LGHDT and CDR2 is YNNKEL (reference sequence). The CDR3 DNA reads TGTGCCAGCAGCCACGTCGGAGAGACCCAGTACTTC. Translation gives CASSHVGETQYF.

The chain has TRBV12-3 or TRBV12-4 and TRBJ1-1, with TRBD1 identical over 7 bases. The V gene end was trimmed by 1 base and the J gene end by 10 bases; junction bases not matched to a gene: 3. CDR3 size: 12 residues. CDR3 region: CASSLGPGGAFF. The DNA of the CDR3 is TGTGCCAGCAGTTTAGGGCCAGGGGGAGCTTTCTTT.

Only a few counts were recorded for this clone. This chain uses TRBV19 with TRBJ1-1, with 8 bases aligning to TRBD1. Germline trimming cut 5 bases from V and 5 bases from J; bases unmatched to any gene: 10. Germline V lookup: CDR1 LNHDA, CDR2 SQIVND (reference sequence). This CDR3 is 15 amino acids long. CDR3 coding DNA: TGTGCCAGTAGTTCCGACGGACAGGGTGGTACTGAAGCTTTCTTT. Translating gives CASSSDGQGGTEAFF.

The rearrangement links TRBV4-2 to TRBJ2-7; the match to TRBD2 covers 13 bases. Germline CDR1 reads LGHNA; CDR2 reads YNFKEQ. The CDR3 has 16 residues. Trimming at V came to 1 base and at J to 6 bases, leaving 6 bases not matched to a gene. CDR3 sequence reads: CASSQALGTSGVEQYF. The CDR3 DNA reads as TGTGCCAGCAGCCAAGCCCTCGGGACTAGCGGGGTCGAGCAGTACTTC.

The chain joins TRBV6-4 to TRBJ1-2; 8 positions match TRBD1. Trimming cost V 2 bases and J 8 bases; bases outside gene matches: 7. CDR3 length: 14 amino acids. Germline lookup yields CDR1 MRHNA and CDR2 SNTAGT. The CDR3 loop is CASSDNTGTGGYTF. Here the CDR3 DNA reads TGTGCCAGCAGTGACAACACCGGGACAGGAGGCTACACCTTC.

A note on this clone: This CDR3 is also generated by other DNA sequences in the sample. The CDR3 reads CASSQAGGDQPQHF. Here the CDR3 DNA reads TGTGCCAGCAGCCAAGCCGGCGGGGATCAGCCCCAGCATTTT. The V gene is TRBV3-1 (or the pseudogene TRBV3-2), the J gene TRBJ1-5; D uncertain. V lost 1 base to trimming and J lost 5 bases, with 9 bases between them. Germline CDR1 LGHDT, CDR2 YNNKEL (reference sequence). This CDR3 is 14 amino acids long.

The chain is built from TRBV5-4 and TRBJ2-5; 15 bases agree with TRBD2. V gave up 2 bases and J gave up 0 bases; unmatched junction bases: 5. In germline, CDR1 is SGHNT, CDR2 YYREEE (reference sequence). This CDR3 spans 18 amino acids. The CDR3 nucleotides are TGTGCCAGCAGCTTCGGACTAGCGGGGGGGAAGAACCAAGAGACCCAGTACTTC. As protein: CASSFGLAGGKNQETQYF.

The CDR3 reads CASSLGRDNSPLHF. As DNA, the CDR3 is TGCGCCAGCAGCTTGGGACGGGATAATTCACCCCTCCACTTT. The V call is TRBV5-1, the J call TRBJ1-6; no firm D call. This CDR3 contains 14 residues. V dropped 0 bases and J dropped 5 bases, with 6 bases sitting between them. Germline V gene data show CDR1 as SGHRS and CDR2 as YFSETQ.

This clone was observed a few times. The V gene is TRBV18, the J gene TRBJ1-1; tentatively, D is TRBD1 (6 bases). V shed 2 bases and J shed 8 bases, with 12 bases lying between them. This CDR3 spans 13 amino acids. CDR1 is KGHSH, CDR2 LQKENI, per germline. CDR3 DNA: TGTGCCAGCTCACCAAAAGTCAGGGGAGAAGCTTTCTTT. Protein: CASSPKVRGEAFF.

This clone was observed a few times. The chain links TRBV6-4 to TRBJ2-3, with TRBD2 matching 10 bases. V lost 4 bases to trimming and J lost 4 bases; unmatched junction nucleotides: 5. The CDR3 runs to 15 residues. Per the germline V gene, CDR1 is MRHNA and CDR2 is SNTAGT. The CDR3 DNA reads TGTGCCAGCAGTGCTAGCGGGGGATTCGCAGATACGCAGTATTTT. Protein product: CASSASGGFADTQYF.

The genes are TRBV27 and TRBJ2-3; the match to TRBD1 covers 7 bases. Trimming took 5 bases from V and 5 from J; bases not matched to a gene: 10. CDR3 length equals 15 residues. Germline loops: CDR1 MNHEY, CDR2 SMNVEV (reference sequence). The CDR3 spells CASSGRGFKGDTQYF. The DNA for the CDR3 is TGTGCCAGCAGTGGCAGGGGGTTCAAAGGAGATACGCAGTATTTT.

This chain connects TRBV19 to TRBJ1-2, with D hard to call. The CDR3 is 12 residues long. V lost 2 bases and J lost 8, with 9 bases in between. The germline CDR1 and CDR2 sequences are LNHDA and SQIVND (reference sequence). CDR3 residues: CASSISPAGYTF. The DNA for the CDR3 is TGTGCCAGTAGTATATCCCCAGCGGGCTACACCTTC.